The 3 T cell receptor beta chains below were found in one sample sequenced in a study of siplizumab effects on memory and regulatory T cells. Assay: immunoSEQ multiplex PCR; the TCRdb copy retains only in-frame clones and omits some. Here the sample spans 100,000 or so clones, around 94% being singletons. The sequencing sample was made of Tregs sorted from blood. These receptors all stem from a human donor in good health.

This chain links TRBV29-1 with TRBJ2-2; D call uncertain. This CDR3 is 13 amino acids long. V was clipped by 4 bases and J by 4 bases, with 10 bases between them. Germline V lookup: CDR1 SQVTM, CDR2 ANQGSEA. CDR3 protein: CSVGGTITGELFF. CDR3 nucleotides: TGCAGCGTTGGGGGAACAATCACCGGGGAGCTGTTTTTT.

This chain links TRBV27 with TRBJ1-2; TRBD1 matches at 9 bases. CDR1 and CDR2 (germline): MNHEY, SMNVEV (reference sequence). The V and J ends lost 6 bases and 7 bases, in that order; junction bases with no gene match: 12. The CDR3 is 15 amino acids. CDR3 region: CASRNTGTGTVGYTF. The CDR3 region has the DNA TGTGCCAGCAGGAACACTGGGACAGGGACCGTTGGCTACACCTTC.

The chain links TRBV29-1 to TRBJ2-3; TRBD2 is a possible D gene (6 bases). V was shortened by 6 bases and J by 3 bases, with 19 bases between the two germline ends. The CDR3 is 15 amino acids. The germline CDR1 and CDR2 sequences are SQVTM and ANQGSEA. DNA of the CDR3: TGCAGCGTCCCGCGTACAGGCGGGGTGACAGATACGCAGTATTTT. Translated, it gives CSVPRTGGVTDTQYF.